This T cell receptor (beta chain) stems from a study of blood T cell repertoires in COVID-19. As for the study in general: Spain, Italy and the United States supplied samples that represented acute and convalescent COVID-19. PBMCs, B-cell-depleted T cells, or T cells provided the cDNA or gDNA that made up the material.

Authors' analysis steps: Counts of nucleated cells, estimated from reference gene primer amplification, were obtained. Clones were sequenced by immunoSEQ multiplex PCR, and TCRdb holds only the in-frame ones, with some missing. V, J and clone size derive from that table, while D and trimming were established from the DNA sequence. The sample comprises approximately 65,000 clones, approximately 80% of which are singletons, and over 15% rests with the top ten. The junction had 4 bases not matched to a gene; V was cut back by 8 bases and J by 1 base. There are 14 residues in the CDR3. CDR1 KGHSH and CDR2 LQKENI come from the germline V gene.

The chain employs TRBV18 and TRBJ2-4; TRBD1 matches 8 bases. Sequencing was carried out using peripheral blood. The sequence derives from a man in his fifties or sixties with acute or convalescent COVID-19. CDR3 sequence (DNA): TGTGCCAGCCAACGACAGGGGGCCAAAAACATTCAGTACTTC. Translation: CASQRQGAKNIQYF.